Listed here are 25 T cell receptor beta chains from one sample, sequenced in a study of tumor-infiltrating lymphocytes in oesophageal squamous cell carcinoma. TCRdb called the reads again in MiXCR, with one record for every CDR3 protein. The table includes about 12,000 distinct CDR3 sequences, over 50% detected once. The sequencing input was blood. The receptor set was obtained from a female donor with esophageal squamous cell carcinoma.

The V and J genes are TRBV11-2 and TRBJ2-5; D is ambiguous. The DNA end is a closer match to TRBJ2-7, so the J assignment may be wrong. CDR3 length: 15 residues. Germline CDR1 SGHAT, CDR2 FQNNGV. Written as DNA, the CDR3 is TGTGCCAGCAGCTTATTTCGTATTGGTTTCTACGAGCAGTACTTC. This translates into CASSLFRIGFYEQYF.

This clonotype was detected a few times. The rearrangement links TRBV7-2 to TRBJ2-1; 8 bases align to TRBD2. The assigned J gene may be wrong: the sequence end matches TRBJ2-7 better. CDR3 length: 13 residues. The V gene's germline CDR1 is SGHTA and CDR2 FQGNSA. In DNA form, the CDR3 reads TGTGCCAGCAGGGGGGGACTAGTGAGCGAGCAGTACTTC. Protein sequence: CASRGGLVSEQYF.

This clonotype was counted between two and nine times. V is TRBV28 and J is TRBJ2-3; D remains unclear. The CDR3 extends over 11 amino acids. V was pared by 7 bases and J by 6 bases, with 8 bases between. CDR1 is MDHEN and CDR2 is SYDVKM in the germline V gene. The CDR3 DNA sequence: TGTGCCAGCACAAGCAGGGATACGCAGTATTTT. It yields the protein CASTSRDTQYF.

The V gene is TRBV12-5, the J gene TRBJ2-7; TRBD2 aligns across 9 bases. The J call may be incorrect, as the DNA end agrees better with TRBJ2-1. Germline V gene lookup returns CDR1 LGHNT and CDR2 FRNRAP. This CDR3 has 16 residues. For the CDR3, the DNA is TGTGCTAGTGGCCCTGGGAGTAGCGGGGGATACAATGAGCAGTTCTTC. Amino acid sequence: CASGPGSSGGYNEQFF.

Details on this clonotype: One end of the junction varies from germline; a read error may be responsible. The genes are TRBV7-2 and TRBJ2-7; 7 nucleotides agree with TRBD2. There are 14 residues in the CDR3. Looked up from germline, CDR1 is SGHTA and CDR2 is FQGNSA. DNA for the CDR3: TGTGCCAGCAGCCCCGCTCTTGGGGGGGGGGGTTCCTTCTTC. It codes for CASSPALGGGGSFF. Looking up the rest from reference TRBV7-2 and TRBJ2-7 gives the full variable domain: GAGVSQSPSNKVTEKGKDVELRCDPISGHTALYWYRQSLGQGLEFLIYFQGNSAPDKSGLPSDRFSAERTGGSVSTLTIQRTQQEDSAVYLCASSPALGGGGSFFGPGTRLTVT.

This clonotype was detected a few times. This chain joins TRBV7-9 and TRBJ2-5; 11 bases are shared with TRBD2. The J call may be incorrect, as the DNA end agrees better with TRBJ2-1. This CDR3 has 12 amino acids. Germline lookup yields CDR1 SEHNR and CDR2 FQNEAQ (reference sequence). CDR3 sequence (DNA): TGTGCCAACGAGGGACTAGCGGTTGAGCAGTTCTTC. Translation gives CANEGLAVEQFF.

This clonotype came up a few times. This CDR3 reads CSASLGPLYGYTF. The CDR3 nucleotides read TGCAGTGCTAGCTTGGGTCCCCTCTATGGCTACACCTTC. The chain is built from TRBV20-1 and TRBJ1-2; no clear D. V was shortened by 3 bases and J by 4 bases, with 12 bases between the two germline ends. This CDR3 has 13 amino acids. CDR1 DFQATT and CDR2 SNEGSKA come from the germline V gene (reference sequence).

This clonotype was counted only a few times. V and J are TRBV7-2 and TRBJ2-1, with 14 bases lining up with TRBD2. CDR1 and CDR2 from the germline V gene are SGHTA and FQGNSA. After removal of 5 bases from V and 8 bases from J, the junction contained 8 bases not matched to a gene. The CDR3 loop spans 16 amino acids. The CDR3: CASSRGTSGRVDEQFF. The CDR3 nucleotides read TGTGCCAGCAGCCGGGGGACTAGCGGGAGAGTAGATGAGCAGTTCTTC. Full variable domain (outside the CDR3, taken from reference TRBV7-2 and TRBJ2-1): GAGVSQSPSNKVTEKGKDVELRCDPISGHTALYWYRQSLGQGLEFLIYFQGNSAPDKSGLPSDRFSAERTGGSVSTLTIQRTQQEDSAVYLCASSRGTSGRVDEQFFGPGTRLTVL.

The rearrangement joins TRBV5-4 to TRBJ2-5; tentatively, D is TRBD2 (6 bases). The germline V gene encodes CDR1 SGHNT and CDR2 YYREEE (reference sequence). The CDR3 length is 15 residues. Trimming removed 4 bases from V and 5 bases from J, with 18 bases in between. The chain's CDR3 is CASSIIGDSMETQYF. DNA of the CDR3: TGTGCCAGCAGCATAATAGGGGACTCCATGGAGACCCAGTACTTC.

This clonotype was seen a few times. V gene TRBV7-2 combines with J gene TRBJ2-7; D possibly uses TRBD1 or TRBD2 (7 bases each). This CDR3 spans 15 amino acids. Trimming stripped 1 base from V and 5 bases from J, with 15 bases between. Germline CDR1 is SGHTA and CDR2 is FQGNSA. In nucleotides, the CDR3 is TGTGCCAGCAGCTTAGTCTCCAGGGGGGGACACGAGCAGTACTTC. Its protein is CASSLVSRGGHEQYF.

The CDR3 nucleotides read TGTGCCAGCAGCTTAGCGGGGACAGATTACAATGAGCAGTTCTTC. It is translated as CASSLAGTDYNEQFF. The chain carries TRBV7-2 and TRBJ2-5; 7 nucleotides line up with TRBD1. The J call may be in error: the DNA end matches TRBJ2-1 better. CDR1 and CDR2 (germline): SGHTA, FQGNSA. CDR3 size: 15 residues.

The CDR3 sequence is CASSFTYEQYF. The CDR3 region has the DNA TGTGCCAGCAGTTTTACCTACGAGCAGTACTTC. This chain connects TRBV6-6 to TRBJ2-1; D is uncertain. The J call may be faulty, since TRBJ2-7 better matches the DNA end. The CDR3 extends over 11 amino acids. CDR1 is MNHNY and CDR2 is SVGAGI in the germline V gene (reference sequence).

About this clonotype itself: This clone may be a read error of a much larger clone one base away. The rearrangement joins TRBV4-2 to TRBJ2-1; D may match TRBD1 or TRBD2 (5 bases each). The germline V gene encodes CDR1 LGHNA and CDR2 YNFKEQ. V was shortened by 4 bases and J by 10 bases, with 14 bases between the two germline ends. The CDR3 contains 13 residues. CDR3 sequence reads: CASSRDPFYEQFF. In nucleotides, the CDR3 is TGTGCCAGCAGCCGGGACCCTTTCTACGAGCAGTTCTTC.

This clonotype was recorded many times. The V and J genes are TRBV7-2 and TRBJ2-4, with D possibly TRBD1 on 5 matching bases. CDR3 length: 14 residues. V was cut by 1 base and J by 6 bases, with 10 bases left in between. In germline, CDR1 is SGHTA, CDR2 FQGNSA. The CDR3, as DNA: TGTGCCAGCAGCTTAGGGACCGACAGAAACATTCAGTACTTC. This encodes CASSLGTDRNIQYF. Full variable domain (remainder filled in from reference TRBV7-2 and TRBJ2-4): GAGVSQSPSNKVTEKGKDVELRCDPISGHTALYWYRQSLGQGLEFLIYFQGNSAPDKSGLPSDRFSAERTGGSVSTLTIQRTQQEDSAVYLCASSLGTDRNIQYFGAGTRLSVL.

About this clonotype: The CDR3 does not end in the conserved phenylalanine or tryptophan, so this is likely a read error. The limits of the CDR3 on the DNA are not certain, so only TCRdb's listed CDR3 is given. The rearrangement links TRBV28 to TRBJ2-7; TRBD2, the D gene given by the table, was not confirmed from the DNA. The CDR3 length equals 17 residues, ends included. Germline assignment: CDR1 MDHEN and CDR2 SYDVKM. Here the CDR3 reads CASMLGLAPSYEQYFGS.

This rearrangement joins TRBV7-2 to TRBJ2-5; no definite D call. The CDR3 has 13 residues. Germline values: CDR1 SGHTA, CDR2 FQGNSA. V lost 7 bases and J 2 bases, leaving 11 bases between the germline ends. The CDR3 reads CASTSYLQETQYF. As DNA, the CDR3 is TGTGCCAGCACCTCTTACCTACAAGAGACCCAGTACTTC.

The CDR3 DNA sequence: TGTGCCAGCACCTCTCCCAAGCCCGGGACAGGATACAATGAGCAGTTCTTC. It yields the protein CASTSPKPGTGYNEQFF. The genes are TRBV12-3 or TRBV12-4 and TRBJ2-1; the match to TRBD1 covers 8 bases. Losses at the gene ends were 7 bases for V and 4 bases for J; bases not matched to a gene: 15. The CDR3 sequence is 17 residues long.

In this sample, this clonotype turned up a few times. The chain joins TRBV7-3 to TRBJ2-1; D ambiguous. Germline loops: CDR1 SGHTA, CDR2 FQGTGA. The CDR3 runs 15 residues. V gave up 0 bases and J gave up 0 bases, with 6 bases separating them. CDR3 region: CASSLTVSSYNEQFF. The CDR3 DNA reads TGTGCCAGCAGCTTAACTGTAAGCTCCTACAATGAGCAGTTCTTC.

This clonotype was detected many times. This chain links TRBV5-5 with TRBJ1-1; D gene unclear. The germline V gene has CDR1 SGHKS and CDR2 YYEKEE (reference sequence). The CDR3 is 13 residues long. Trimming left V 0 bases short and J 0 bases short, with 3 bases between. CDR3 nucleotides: TGTGCCAGCAGCTTGGACTTGAACACTGAAGCTTTCTTT. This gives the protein CASSLDLNTEAFF.

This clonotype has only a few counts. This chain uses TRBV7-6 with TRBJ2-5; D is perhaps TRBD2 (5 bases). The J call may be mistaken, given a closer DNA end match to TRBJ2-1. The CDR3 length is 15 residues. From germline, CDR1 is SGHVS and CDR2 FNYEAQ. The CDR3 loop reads CASSLNEGWLNEQFF. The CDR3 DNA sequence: TGTGCCAGCAGCCTAAACGAGGGTTGGTTAAATGAGCAGTTCTTC.

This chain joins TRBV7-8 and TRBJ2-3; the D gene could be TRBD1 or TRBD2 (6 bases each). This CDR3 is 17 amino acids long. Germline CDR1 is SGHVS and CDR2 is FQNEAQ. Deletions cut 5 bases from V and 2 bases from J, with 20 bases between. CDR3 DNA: TGTGCCAGCAGCCCAAGGTGGGGGGCCCCCGACACAGATACGCAGTATTTT. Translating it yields CASSPRWGAPDTDTQYF.

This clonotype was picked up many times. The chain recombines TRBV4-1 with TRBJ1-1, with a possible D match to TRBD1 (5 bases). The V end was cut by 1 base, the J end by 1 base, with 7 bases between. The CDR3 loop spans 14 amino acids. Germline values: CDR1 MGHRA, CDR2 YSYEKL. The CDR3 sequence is CASSQVTANTEAFF. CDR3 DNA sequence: TGCGCCAGCAGCCAAGTGACAGCGAACACTGAAGCTTTCTTT.

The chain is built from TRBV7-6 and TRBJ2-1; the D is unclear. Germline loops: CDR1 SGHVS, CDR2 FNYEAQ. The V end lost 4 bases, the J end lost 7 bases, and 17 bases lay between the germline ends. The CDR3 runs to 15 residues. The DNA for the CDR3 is TGTGCCAGCAGCTCGTGGAGTAGTCTCGGGAATGAGCAGTTCTTC. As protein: CASSSWSSLGNEQFF.

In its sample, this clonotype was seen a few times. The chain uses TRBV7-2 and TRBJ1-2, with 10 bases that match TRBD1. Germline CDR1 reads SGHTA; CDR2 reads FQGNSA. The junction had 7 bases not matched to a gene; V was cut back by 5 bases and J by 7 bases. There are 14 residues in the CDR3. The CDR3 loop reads CASSLGQGSVGYTF. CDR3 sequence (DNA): TGTGCCAGCAGCCTGGGACAGGGGTCGGTTGGCTACACCTTC.

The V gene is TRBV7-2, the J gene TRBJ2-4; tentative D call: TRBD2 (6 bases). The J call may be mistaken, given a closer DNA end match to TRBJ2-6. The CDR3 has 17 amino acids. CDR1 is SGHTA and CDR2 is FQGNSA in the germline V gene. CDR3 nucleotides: TGTGCCAGCAGGCCACCCCTGACTAGTAGTGGGGCCAACGTCCTGACTTTC. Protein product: CASRPPLTSSGANVLTF.